The next 24 T cell receptor beta chains were all read from a single sample in a study of T cell responses to AZD1222 COVID-19 vaccine. Repertoires were generated with immunoSEQ multiplex PCR, while TCRdb's copy carries only in-frame clones and drops some. The sample lists some 55,000 clones, 70% to 90% occurring once. The sample was peripheral blood, taken on day 0 of AZD1222 vaccination. The source is an adult in good health.

The V call is TRBV6-6, the J call TRBJ1-1; D not resolved. V shed 3 bases and J shed 1 base, with 6 bases lying between them. The CDR3 is 13 residues long. Germline V lookup: CDR1 MNHNY, CDR2 SVGAGI (reference sequence). CDR3 nucleotide sequence: TGTGCCAGCAGTTATAGGTCGAACACTGAAGCTTTCTTT. This sequence encodes CASSYRSNTEAFF.

The rearrangement links TRBV28 to TRBJ2-7; tentatively, D is TRBD1 (5 bases). The V end lost 8 bases, the J end lost 3 bases, and 8 bases lay between the germline ends. CDR1 and CDR2 (germline): MDHEN, SYDVKM. The CDR3 has 11 amino acids. CDR3 sequence: CASQQDYEQYF. DNA of the CDR3: TGTGCCAGCCAACAGGACTACGAGCAGTACTTC.

The J gene is TRBJ1-6, the V gene TRBV11-2; 8 nucleotides agree with TRBD1. CDR3 length equals 14 residues. V dropped 4 bases and J dropped 10; count of bases not matched to a gene: 6. Per germline, CDR1 SGHAT and CDR2 FQNNGV. The CDR3 loop reads CASSWTGFESPLHF. In DNA, the CDR3 is TGTGCCAGCAGCTGGACAGGGTTCGAGTCACCCCTCCACTTT.

The chain links TRBV6-5 to TRBJ2-3, with a possible D match to TRBD2 (7 bases). The germline V and J ends were trimmed by 6 bases and 3 bases, with 16 bases remaining between them. This CDR3 has 15 amino acids. CDR1 and CDR2 (germline): MNHEY, SVGAGI. CDR3 nucleotide sequence: TGTGCCAGCAGACCCGGGGGGCTGGGGACAGATACGCAGTATTTT. Residues: CASRPGGLGTDTQYF.

This chain links TRBV5-6 with TRBJ2-3; D is unresolved. The CDR3 is 12 amino acids. Germline assignment: CDR1 SGHDT and CDR2 YYEEEE. The V end lost 1 base, the J end lost 4 bases, and 4 bases lay between the germline ends. CDR3 nucleotides: TGTGCCAGCAGCTTGTTTCCAGATACGCAGTATTTT. It is translated as CASSLFPDTQYF.

The chain employs TRBV5-4 and TRBJ1-6, with 7 nucleotides matching TRBD1. V shed 2 bases, J shed 9 bases, and the junction held 5 bases outside the gene matches. Germline values: CDR1 SGHNT, CDR2 YYREEE (reference sequence). The length of the CDR3 is 14 residues. CDR3 amino acids: CASSLQGIRSPLHF. The CDR3 DNA reads as TGTGCCAGCAGCTTACAGGGGATCCGTTCACCCCTCCACTTT.

The chain combines TRBV19 with TRBJ1-1; possible D gene TRBD1, 6 bases. The CDR3 is 15 amino acids. Per germline, CDR1 LNHDA and CDR2 SQIVND (reference sequence). Between the trimmed V and J ends, which lost 3 bases and 4 bases, there was a span of 15 bases. This CDR3 is CASSIRDNSGTEAFF. The CDR3 DNA reads TGTGCCAGTAGTATCCGGGACAACTCTGGCACTGAAGCTTTCTTT.

CDR3 amino acids: CASSLERDEKLFF. As DNA, the CDR3 is TGCGCCAGCAGCTTGGAGAGGGATGAAAAACTGTTTTTT. The chain couples TRBV5-1 to TRBJ1-4; D unresolved. The CDR3 is 13 residues long. Trimming left V 0 bases short and J 6 bases short, with 6 bases between. Per germline, CDR1 SGHRS and CDR2 YFSETQ.

This clone has just one count. This chain connects TRBV19 to TRBJ1-3; the D is unclear. CDR1 and CDR2 from the germline V gene are LNHDA and SQIVND (reference sequence). Trimming removed 9 bases at V and 0 bases at J, with 15 bases between. The CDR3 is made up of 15 amino acids. Written as DNA, the CDR3 is TGTGCCAGCAATACTCCGAGCAGCTCTGGAAACACCATATATTTT. Translation gives CASNTPSSSGNTIYF.

The count of this clone is one. The genes are TRBV5-1 and TRBJ2-2; TRBD2 agrees at 11 bases. J gave up 6 bases and V 6 bases, and 7 bases lay outside the gene matches. The CDR3 has 15 residues. Germline loops: CDR1 SGHRS, CDR2 YFSETQ. As DNA, the CDR3 is TGCGCCAGCACTTCGCTTAGCGGGGGGGCCGGGGAGCTGTTTTTT. Residues: CASTSLSGGAGELFF.

This chain joins TRBV20-1 and TRBJ2-5; possible D gene TRBD1, 6 bases. Looked up from germline, CDR1 is DFQATT and CDR2 is SNEGSKA (reference sequence). Trimming left V 3 bases short and J 0 bases short, with 17 bases between. This CDR3 contains 16 residues. The DNA for the CDR3 is TGCAGTGCTAGTGACCCTCTAGGACAGAACCAAGAGACCCAGTACTTC. Translation gives CSASDPLGQNQETQYF.

The sample holds one count of this clone. The gene calls are TRBV6-6 and TRBJ1-1, with D perhaps matching TRBD1 (6 bases). CDR1 is MNHNY and CDR2 is SVGAGI in the germline V gene (reference sequence). CDR3 length: 14 amino acids. With 2 bases removed from V and 6 bases from J, the gap between germline ends came to 13 bases. The CDR3 sequence is CASSYRGVDAEAFF. CDR3 nucleotide sequence: TGTGCCAGCAGTTACAGGGGGGTAGATGCTGAAGCTTTCTTT.

The chain uses TRBV6-1 and TRBJ2-7, with TRBD1 matching over 9 bases. Germline V lookup: CDR1 MNHNS, CDR2 SASEGT. The CDR3 length is 16 residues. J gave up 2 bases and V 1 base, and 6 bases lay outside the gene matches. CDR3 sequence: CASSEGTGAVTYEQYF. CDR3 coding DNA: TGTGCCAGCAGTGAAGGGACAGGGGCTGTGACCTACGAGCAGTACTTC.

This clone was recorded once. The chain combines TRBV7-9 with TRBJ1-6; unclear D gene. Trimming pared 5 bases from V and 4 bases from J, leaving 6 bases between. From germline, CDR1 is SEHNR and CDR2 FQNEAQ (reference sequence). The CDR3 has 13 residues. As DNA, the CDR3 is TGTGCCAGCAGCCCCCGGTATAATTCACCCCTCCACTTT. Its protein is CASSPRYNSPLHF.

V and J are TRBV19 and TRBJ1-5; a weak D match, TRBD1 (6 bases). Germline V CDR1 and CDR2: LNHDA, SQIVND (reference sequence). Deletions cut 5 bases from V and 6 bases from J, with 11 bases between. The CDR3 is made up of 13 amino acids. CDR3 bases: TGTGCCAGTAGTCAACAGGGTAGTCAGCCCCAGCATTTT. Translation gives CASSQQGSQPQHF.

The chain combines TRBV5-1 with TRBJ2-2, with D perhaps TRBD1 (5 bases). Trimming pared 1 base from V and 3 bases from J, leaving 13 bases between. The CDR3 runs to 16 residues. CDR1 and CDR2 (germline): SGHRS, YFSETQ. CDR3 DNA sequence: TGCGCCAGCAGCTTGAGGCCAGGGTTGGACACCGGGGAGCTGTTTTTT. Translated, it gives CASSLRPGLDTGELFF.

The CDR3 nucleotides read TGTGCCAGCCGGGACAGGGGCTACAATGAGCAGTTCTTC. It specifies CASRDRGYNEQFF. The chain couples TRBV19 to TRBJ2-1; 10 bases align to TRBD1. CDR3 length: 13 residues. Looked up from germline, CDR1 is LNHDA and CDR2 is SQIVND (reference sequence). The V segment lost 9 bases and the J segment 3 bases; nucleotides outside the gene matches: 2.

In this sample, this clone turned up a few times. The chain has TRBV7-2 and TRBJ2-3; maybe TRBD2 (7 bases). V was shortened by 3 bases and J by 3 bases, with 19 bases between the two germline ends. The CDR3 sequence is 17 residues long. Per the germline V gene, CDR1 is SGHTA and CDR2 is FQGNSA. Here the CDR3 reads CASSFLPVGGRTDTQYF. The CDR3 DNA reads TGTGCCAGCAGCTTTTTGCCCGTGGGGGGGCGGACAGATACGCAGTATTTT.

This chain connects TRBV19 to TRBJ1-2, with D maybe TRBD1 (5 bases). This CDR3 has 15 amino acids. With 6 bases removed from V and 0 bases from J, the gap between germline ends came to 14 bases. CDR1 and CDR2 from the germline V gene are LNHDA and SQIVND (reference sequence). CDR3 amino acids: CASRKPGGPNYGYTF. The CDR3 DNA sequence: TGTGCCAGTAGGAAGCCCGGGGGACCTAACTATGGCTACACCTTC.

This clone came up once. This chain connects TRBV2 to TRBJ2-3; possibly TRBD1 for D (6 bases). V dropped 4 bases and J dropped 2 bases, with 13 bases sitting between them. CDR1 is SNHLY and CDR2 is FYNNEI in the germline V gene. This CDR3 has 15 residues. The DNA for the CDR3 is TGTGCCAGCAGTGCACAGGGAATCCTCACAGATACGCAGTATTTT. Translation gives CASSAQGILTDTQYF.

This clone was seen only once. This chain joins TRBV28 and TRBJ1-4, with 8 bases matching TRBD1. The CDR3 consists of 14 residues. The V segment lost 5 bases and the J segment 2 bases; nucleotides outside the gene matches: 1. The germline V gene has CDR1 MDHEN and CDR2 SYDVKM. The CDR3: CASSTGGTNEKLFF. CDR3 nucleotide sequence: TGTGCCAGCAGTACAGGGGGGACTAATGAAAAACTGTTTTTT.

The gene calls are TRBV19 and TRBJ2-6; D is possibly TRBD1 or TRBD2 (5 bases each). CDR3 length equals 17 residues. V was pared by 6 bases and J by 0 bases, with 15 bases between. Germline V gene data show CDR1 as LNHDA and CDR2 as SQIVND (reference sequence). Here the CDR3 reads CASRPPGRSSGANVLTF. The CDR3 nucleotides are TGTGCCAGTAGGCCCCCGGGGCGTAGCTCTGGGGCCAACGTCCTGACTTTC. Combining the CDR3 with reference TRBV19 and TRBJ2-6 gives the whole variable domain DGGITQSPKYLFRKEGQNVTLSCEQNLNHDAMYWYRQDPGQGLRLIYYSQIVNDFQKGDIAEGYSVSREKKESFPLTVTSAQKNPTAFYLCASRPPGRSSGANVLTFGAGSRLTVL.

The chain employs TRBV7-6 and TRBJ1-1, with a weak D call TRBD1 (5 bases). Germline lookup yields CDR1 SGHVS and CDR2 FNYEAQ. V gave up 1 base and J gave up 4 bases, with 22 bases separating them. This CDR3 is built from 18 residues. In nucleotides, the CDR3 is TGTGCCAGCAGCTTAGGTCTGATGACAGCGGGCTTGGGCACTGAAGCTTTCTTT. It codes for CASSLGLMTAGLGTEAFF.

The chain links TRBV9 to TRBJ1-1, with a possible D match to TRBD1 (5 bases). Germline V lookup: CDR1 SGDLS, CDR2 YYNGEE. V lost 4 bases and J lost 4, with 17 bases in between. The CDR3 is made up of 15 amino acids. This CDR3 reads CASSPGGGVGTEAFF. The CDR3 DNA reads as TGTGCCAGCAGCCCGGGGGGGGGAGTGGGCACTGAAGCTTTCTTT.